Presented here are 21 T cell receptor beta chains from one specimen sequenced in a study of T cell repertoires in cytomegalovirus infection. TCRdb independently ran MiXCR on the reads; one entry per CDR3 protein. The data show 68,000 or so distinct CDR3 sequences, under 25% seen once. For these TCRs, the target antigens are not known. The sequenced material came from PBMCs, sequenced either directly or after in vitro stimulation (not recorded which). The receptors come from a human donor in good health (CMV status not recorded). Some clones in this sample may be carry-over from other donors' samples.

There are a few counts of this clonotype. The chain carries TRBV4-1 and TRBJ2-3; 12 bases are a match to TRBD2. The trim removed 5 bases at V and 0 bases at J, leaving 9 bases unmatched. Germline values: CDR1 MGHRA, CDR2 YSYEKL. CDR3 length: 18 amino acids. CDR3 loop: CASSLRTSGTDSTDTQYF. The CDR3 coding sequence is TGCGCCAGCAGCTTGAGGACTAGCGGGACGGATAGCACAGATACGCAGTATTTT.

This clonotype was observed once. The J gene is TRBJ1-4, the V gene TRBV4-3; D not resolved. Looked up from germline, CDR1 is LGHNA and CDR2 is YSLEER. This CDR3 comprises 14 residues. With 3 bases removed from V and 5 bases from J, the gap between germline ends came to 10 bases. CDR3 protein: CASSQGRSNEKLFF. The CDR3 DNA sequence: TGCGCCAGCAGCCAGGGAAGGAGCAATGAAAAACTGTTTTTT.

The chain uses TRBV14 and TRBJ2-1; unclear D gene. Germline V gene data show CDR1 as SGHDN and CDR2 as FVKESK. V shed 8 bases and J shed 5 bases, with 4 bases lying between them. This CDR3 comprises 10 residues. The CDR3 region is CASAHNEQFF. The CDR3 region has the DNA TGTGCCAGCGCCCACAATGAGCAGTTCTTC.

This clonotype was counted at least ten times. The chain uses TRBV7-2 and TRBJ2-5, with unresolved D. The germline gives CDR1 SGHTA, CDR2 FQGNSA. Trimming took 2 bases from V and 1 from J, leaving 11 bases between them. The CDR3 loop spans 15 amino acids. CDR3 region: CASSLLRPIQETQYF. DNA of the CDR3: TGTGCCAGCAGCTTACTTAGGCCAATCCAAGAGACCCAGTACTTC. Full variable domain (rest looked up from reference TRBV7-2 and TRBJ2-5): GAGVSQSPSNKVTEKGKDVELRCDPISGHTALYWYRQSLGQGLEFLIYFQGNSAPDKSGLPSDRFSAERTGGSVSTLTIQRTQQEDSAVYLCASSLLRPIQETQYFGPGTRLLVL.

The table lists this clonotype with many counts. J is TRBJ2-7 and V is TRBV7-3; TRBD1 aligns across 12 bases. J was trimmed by 7 bases and V by 5 bases; bases with no gene match: 6. Germline V gene lookup returns CDR1 SGHTA and CDR2 FQGTGA. The length of the CDR3 is 14 residues. In DNA form, the CDR3 reads TGTGCCAGCAGCACGGGACAGGGGGCGGGGGAGCAGTACTTC. The encoded protein is CASSTGQGAGEQYF.

This clonotype has ten or more counts. The chain carries TRBV11-1 and TRBJ2-5, with D unresolved. Germline CDR1 reads SGHAT; CDR2 reads FQDESV (reference sequence). Deletions cut 0 bases from V and 0 bases from J, with 8 bases between. The CDR3 sequence is 15 residues long. The DNA of the CDR3 is TGTGCCAGCAGCTTAGCGCGAGTAAACCAAGAGACCCAGTACTTC. Amino acids: CASSLARVNQETQYF.

This clonotype was counted many times. V usage is TRBV7-6 and J usage is TRBJ2-1, with 9 bases matching TRBD2. Germline lookup yields CDR1 SGHVS and CDR2 FNYEAQ. The V and J ends lost 1 base and 2 bases, in that order; junction bases with no gene match: 6. The CDR3 is 17 amino acids. The DNA for the CDR3 is TGTGCCAGCAGCTTAGTGTCCGGCGGGAGGGCCTACAATGAGCAGTTCTTC. This encodes CASSLVSGGRAYNEQFF.

The V call is TRBV6-2 or TRBV6-3, the J call TRBJ2-5; possibly TRBD1 or TRBD2 for D (5 bases each). The CDR3 consists of 13 residues. CDR1 MNHEY and CDR2 SVGEGT come from the germline V gene. V was pared by 2 bases and J by 1 base, with 5 bases between. Here the CDR3 DNA reads TGTGCCAGCAGTTACGGGGGCCAAGAGACCCAGTACTTC. It codes for CASSYGGQETQYF.

This clonotype occurred many times. This sequence joins TRBV7-3 and TRBJ2-1; 7 bases are a match to TRBD2. Trimming cost V 5 bases and J 4 bases; bases outside gene matches: 11. The CDR3 is made up of 16 amino acids. Germline loops: CDR1 SGHTA, CDR2 FQGTGA. CDR3 amino acids: CASSPPSSGKYNEQFF. DNA of the CDR3: TGTGCCAGCAGCCCCCCGTCCAGCGGGAAGTACAATGAGCAGTTCTTC.

The rearrangement joins TRBV28 to TRBJ2-5; 10 bases align to TRBD2. V dropped 5 bases and J dropped 4; count of bases not matched to a gene: 7. The CDR3 extends over 15 amino acids. CDR1 is MDHEN, CDR2 SYDVKM, per germline. This CDR3 reads CASSHPSGSSETQYF. In nucleotides, the CDR3 is TGTGCCAGCAGTCACCCTAGCGGGAGTTCAGAGACCCAGTACTTC.

This sequence joins TRBV7-3 and TRBJ2-5; no clear D. Per the germline V gene, CDR1 is SGHTA and CDR2 is FQGTGA. This CDR3 contains 13 residues. Trimming pared 2 bases from V and 5 bases from J, leaving 9 bases between. As DNA, the CDR3 is TGTGCCAGCAGCTTAGATGCATGGGAGACCCAGTACTTC. Amino acid sequence: CASSLDAWETQYF.

The chain joins TRBV12-3 or TRBV12-4 to TRBJ2-7; 7 nucleotides align to TRBD2. After removal of 0 bases from V and 6 bases from J, the junction contained 5 bases not matched to a gene. This CDR3 comprises 14 residues. The CDR3 here is CASSLAGGPFEQYF. CDR3 DNA sequence: TGTGCCAGCAGTTTAGCGGGAGGGCCTTTCGAGCAGTACTTC.

This clonotype was picked up a small number of times. The chain is built from TRBV6-6 and TRBJ1-1; D possibly corresponds to TRBD1 (6 bases). Trimming stripped 7 bases from V and 10 bases from J, with 22 bases between. The CDR3 totals 14 residues. The germline V gene encodes CDR1 MNHNY and CDR2 SVGAGI (reference sequence). CDR3 protein: CASISKTGTLLAFF. In DNA form, the CDR3 reads TGTGCCAGCATAAGTAAAACCGGGACACTCTTAGCTTTCTTT.

V and J are TRBV4-1 and TRBJ2-3; TRBD2 agrees at 9 bases. The CDR3 runs to 17 residues. V lost 2 bases and J lost 5; bases outside the gene matches: 11. Germline CDR1 MGHRA, CDR2 YSYEKL. The DNA for the CDR3 is TGCGCCAGCAGCCAATTTCTAGCGGGGCCAGGGGGAGATACGCAGTATTTT. Its protein is CASSQFLAGPGGDTQYF.

The V call is TRBV5-1, the J call TRBJ2-5; TRBD2 matches at 12 bases. Trimming at V came to 0 bases and at J to 1 base, leaving 4 bases not matched to a gene. CDR1 is SGHRS and CDR2 is YFSETQ in the germline V gene. The CDR3 covers 17 residues. In DNA form, the CDR3 reads TGCGCCAGCAGCTTGGGGGGGACTAGCGGGCCCCAAGAGACCCAGTACTTC. Amino acid sequence: CASSLGGTSGPQETQYF.

This rearrangement joins TRBV7-2 to TRBJ1-4; D gene uncertain. Trimming took off 5 bases at V and 8 bases at J, with 12 bases between the two ends. The CDR3 is 13 amino acids. Germline CDR1 is SGHTA and CDR2 is FQGNSA. CDR3 amino acids: CASSPGRREKLFF. As DNA, the CDR3 is TGTGCCAGCAGCCCCGGTCGGAGGGAAAAACTGTTTTTT. Variable domain in full (rest from reference TRBV7-2 and TRBJ1-4): GAGVSQSPSNKVTEKGKDVELRCDPISGHTALYWYRQSLGQGLEFLIYFQGNSAPDKSGLPSDRFSAERTGGSVSTLTIQRTQQEDSAVYLCASSPGRREKLFFGSGTQLSVL.

Many counts were recorded for this clonotype. The CDR3 DNA reads TGTGCCAGCAGTTTGGACCGGTCTACATCCACAGATACGCAGTATTTT. This codes for CASSLDRSTSTDTQYF. The V call is TRBV28, the J call TRBJ2-3; D not resolved. Trimming cost V 3 bases and J 2 bases, with 15 bases left between them. Germline V CDR1 and CDR2: MDHEN, SYDVKM. The CDR3 is made up of 16 amino acids.

Concerning this clonotype itself: The conserved final phenylalanine or tryptophan is absent from the CDR3, which likely points to a read error. CDR3 bases: TGTGCCAGCAGTTTTGACCCCCGCTCTTGGGGCTACACCTTA. Its protein product is CASSFDPRSWGYTL. The chain couples TRBV12-3 or TRBV12-4 to TRBJ1-2; D not certain. V was pared by 3 bases and J by 8 bases, with 16 bases between. CDR3 length: 14 amino acids.

This clonotype was counted many times. The V call is TRBV6-2 or TRBV6-3, the J call TRBJ2-7, with D tentatively TRBD2 (6 bases). The CDR3 length is 14 residues. Germline CDR1 and CDR2: MNHEY and SVGEGT. Trimming removed 6 bases from V and 2 bases from J, with 14 bases in between. The CDR3 is CASSWGTPAYEQYF. The CDR3 DNA is TGTGCCAGCAGCTGGGGGACTCCCGCCTACGAGCAGTACTTC.

This clonotype was counted between two and nine times. The rearrangement joins TRBV7-8 to TRBJ2-1, with unresolved D. The germline CDR1 and CDR2 sequences are SGHVS and FQNEAQ. The CDR3 length is 14 residues. V lost 1 base, J lost 9 bases, and 13 bases lay in between. Here the CDR3 reads CASSLGELGREQFF. In nucleotides, the CDR3 is TGTGCCAGCAGCTTAGGAGAACTCGGGCGTGAGCAGTTCTTC.

This sequence joins TRBV6-6 and TRBJ1-5, with 7 bases matching TRBD1. The germline CDR1 and CDR2 sequences are MNHNY and SVGAGI (reference sequence). There are 16 residues in the CDR3. V gave up 1 base and J gave up 0 bases; unmatched junction bases: 3. Written as DNA, the CDR3 is TGTGCCAGCAGTTACTATGGGACAGATAGCAATCAGCCCCAGCATTTT. It specifies CASSYYGTDSNQPQHF.